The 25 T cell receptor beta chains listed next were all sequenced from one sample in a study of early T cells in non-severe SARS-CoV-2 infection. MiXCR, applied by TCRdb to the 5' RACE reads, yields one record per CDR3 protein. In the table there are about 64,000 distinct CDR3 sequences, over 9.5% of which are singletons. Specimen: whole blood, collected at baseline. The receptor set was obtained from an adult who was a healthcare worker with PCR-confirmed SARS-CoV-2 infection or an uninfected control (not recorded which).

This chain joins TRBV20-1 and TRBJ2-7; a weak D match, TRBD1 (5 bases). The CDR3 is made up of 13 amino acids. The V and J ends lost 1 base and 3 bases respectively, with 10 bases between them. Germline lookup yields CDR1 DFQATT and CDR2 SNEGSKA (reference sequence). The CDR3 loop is CSARGDGHYEQYF. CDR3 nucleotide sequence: TGCAGTGCTAGAGGTGACGGACACTACGAGCAGTACTTC.

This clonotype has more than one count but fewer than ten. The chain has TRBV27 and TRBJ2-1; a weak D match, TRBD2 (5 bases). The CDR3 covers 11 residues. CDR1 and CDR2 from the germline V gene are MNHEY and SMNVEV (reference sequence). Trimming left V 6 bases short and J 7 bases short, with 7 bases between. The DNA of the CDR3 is TGTGCCAGCAGCCCGGGGAATGAGCAGTTCTTC. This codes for CASSPGNEQFF.

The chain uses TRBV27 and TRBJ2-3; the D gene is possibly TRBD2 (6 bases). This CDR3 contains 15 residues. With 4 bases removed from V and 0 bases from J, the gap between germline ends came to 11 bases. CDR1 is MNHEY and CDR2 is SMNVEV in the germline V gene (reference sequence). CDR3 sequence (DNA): TGTGCCAGCAGTTCATGGGGGGATAGCACAGATACGCAGTATTTT. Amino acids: CASSSWGDSTDTQYF.

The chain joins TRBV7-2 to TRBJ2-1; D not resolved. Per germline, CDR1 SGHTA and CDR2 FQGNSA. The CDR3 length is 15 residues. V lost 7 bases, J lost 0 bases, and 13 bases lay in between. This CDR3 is CASTLAVSSYNEQFF. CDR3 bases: TGTGCCAGCACCCTCGCCGTGAGCTCCTACAATGAGCAGTTCTTC.

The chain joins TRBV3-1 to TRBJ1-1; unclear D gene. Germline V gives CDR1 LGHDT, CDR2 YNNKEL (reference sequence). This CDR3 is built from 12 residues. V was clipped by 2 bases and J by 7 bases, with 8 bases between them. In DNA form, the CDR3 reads TGTGCCAGCAGCCAAATCCAGAATGAAGCTTTCTTT. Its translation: CASSQIQNEAFF.

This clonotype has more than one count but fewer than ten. CDR3 amino acids: CASSEQNTEAFF. The CDR3 nucleotides are TGTGCCAGCAGTGAACAGAACACTGAAGCTTTCTTT. The genes are TRBV6-6 and TRBJ1-1; D gene uncertain. The germline V and J ends were trimmed by 5 bases and 1 base, with 5 bases remaining between them. Per germline, CDR1 MNHNY and CDR2 SVGAGI (reference sequence). The CDR3 totals 12 residues.

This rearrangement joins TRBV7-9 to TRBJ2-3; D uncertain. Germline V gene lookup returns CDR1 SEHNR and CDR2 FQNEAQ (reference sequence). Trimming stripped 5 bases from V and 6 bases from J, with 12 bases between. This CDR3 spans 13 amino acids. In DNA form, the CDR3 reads TGTGCCAGCAGCCCAGGTGCGTCGGATACGCAGTATTTT. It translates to CASSPGASDTQYF.

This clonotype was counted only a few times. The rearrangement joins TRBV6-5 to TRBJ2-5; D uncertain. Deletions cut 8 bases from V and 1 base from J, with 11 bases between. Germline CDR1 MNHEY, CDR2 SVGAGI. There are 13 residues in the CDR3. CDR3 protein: CASGGAPQETQYF. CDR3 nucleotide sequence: TGTGCCAGCGGCGGAGCTCCCCAAGAGACCCAGTACTTC.

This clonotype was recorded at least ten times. The CDR3 nucleotides read TGTGCCAGCAGTTACGGCGGAGAGACCTACAATGAGCAGTTCTTC. It specifies CASSYGGETYNEQFF. The J gene is TRBJ2-1, the V gene TRBV6-6; no reliable D call. The CDR3 extends over 15 amino acids. The V end lost 2 bases, the J end lost 2 bases, and 10 bases lay between the germline ends. Germline CDR1 reads MNHNY; CDR2 reads SVGAGI (reference sequence).

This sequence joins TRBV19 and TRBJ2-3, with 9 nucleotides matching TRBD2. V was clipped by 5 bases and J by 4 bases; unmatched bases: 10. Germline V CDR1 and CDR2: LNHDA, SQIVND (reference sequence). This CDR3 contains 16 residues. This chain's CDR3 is CASSPMSGGLADTQYF. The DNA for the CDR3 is TGTGCCAGTAGTCCCATGAGCGGGGGGCTGGCAGATACGCAGTATTTT.

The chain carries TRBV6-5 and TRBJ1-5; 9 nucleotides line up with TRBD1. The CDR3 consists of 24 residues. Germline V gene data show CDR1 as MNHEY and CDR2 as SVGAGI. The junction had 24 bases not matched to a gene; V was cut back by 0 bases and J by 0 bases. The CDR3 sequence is CASSYSRPGTGFGVAGYSNQPQHF. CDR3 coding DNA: TGTGCCAGCAGTTACTCTCGTCCCGGGACAGGGTTCGGGGTAGCGGGTTATAGCAATCAGCCCCAGCATTTT.

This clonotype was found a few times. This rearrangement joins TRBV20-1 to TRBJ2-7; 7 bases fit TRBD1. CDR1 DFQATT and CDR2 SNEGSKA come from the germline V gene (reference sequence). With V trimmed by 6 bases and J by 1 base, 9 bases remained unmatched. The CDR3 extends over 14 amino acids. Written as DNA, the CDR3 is TGCAGTGCGCAAGACAGGGCTCGATCCTACGAGCAGTACTTC. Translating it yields CSAQDRARSYEQYF.

The CDR3 DNA sequence: TGTGCCAGCAGTGTCGTCCGGGACGGTGACTACAATGAGCAGTTCTTC. Residues: CASSVVRDGDYNEQFF. The chain is built from TRBV27 and TRBJ2-1, with D tentatively TRBD1 or TRBD2 (5 bases each). CDR1 is MNHEY and CDR2 is SMNVEV in the germline V gene (reference sequence). This CDR3 spans 16 amino acids. Trimming cost V 5 bases and J 3 bases, with 17 bases left between them.

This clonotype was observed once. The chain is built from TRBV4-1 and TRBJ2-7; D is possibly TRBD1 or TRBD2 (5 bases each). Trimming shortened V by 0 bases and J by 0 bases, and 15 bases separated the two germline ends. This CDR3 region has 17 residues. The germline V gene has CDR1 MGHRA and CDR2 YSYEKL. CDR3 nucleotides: TGCGCCAGCAGCCAAGAAGCCCCCCCCGGGGCCTCCTACGAGCAGTACTTC. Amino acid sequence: CASSQEAPPGASYEQYF.

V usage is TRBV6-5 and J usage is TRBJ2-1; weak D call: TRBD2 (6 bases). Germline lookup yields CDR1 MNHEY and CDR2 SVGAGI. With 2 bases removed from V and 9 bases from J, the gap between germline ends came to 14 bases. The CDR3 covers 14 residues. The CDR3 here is CASSYRGVGGEQFF. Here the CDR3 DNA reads TGTGCCAGCAGTTACCGCGGGGTTGGGGGTGAGCAGTTCTTC.

CDR3 in amino acids: CAWSPDLGKNQPQHF. The CDR3 nucleotides read TGTGCCTGGAGCCCCGATCTGGGTAAAAATCAGCCCCAGCATTTT. This chain connects TRBV30 to TRBJ1-5, with D unresolved. The V and J ends lost 3 bases and 4 bases respectively, with 16 bases between them. Germline CDR1 reads GTSNPN; CDR2 reads SVGIG (reference sequence). The CDR3 length is 15 residues.

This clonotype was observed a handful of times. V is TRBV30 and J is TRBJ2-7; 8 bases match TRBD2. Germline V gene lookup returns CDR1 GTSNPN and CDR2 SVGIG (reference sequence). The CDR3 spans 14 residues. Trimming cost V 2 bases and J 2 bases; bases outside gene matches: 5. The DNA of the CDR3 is TGTGCCTGGAGTCACGCGGGAGGCGCCTACGAGCAGTACTTC. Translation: CAWSHAGGAYEQYF.

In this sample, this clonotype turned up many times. CDR3 loop: CASRRDAEQYF. The CDR3 DNA reads TGTGCCAGCAGGCGGGACGCCGAGCAGTACTTC. The chain joins TRBV7-9 to TRBJ2-7; weak D call: TRBD2 (6 bases). The CDR3 runs to 11 residues. V was cut by 6 bases and J by 6 bases, with 9 bases left in between. The germline CDR1 and CDR2 sequences are SEHNR and FQNEAQ (reference sequence).

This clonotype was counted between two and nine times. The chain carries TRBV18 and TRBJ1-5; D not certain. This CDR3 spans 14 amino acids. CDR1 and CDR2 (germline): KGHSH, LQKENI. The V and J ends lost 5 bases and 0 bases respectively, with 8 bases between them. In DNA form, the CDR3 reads TGTGCCAGCTCAGCAGCCAATAGCAATCAGCCCCAGCATTTT. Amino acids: CASSAANSNQPQHF. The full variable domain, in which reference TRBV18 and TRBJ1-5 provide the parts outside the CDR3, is NAGVMQNPRHLVRRRGQEARLRCSPMKGHSHVYWYRQLPEEGLKFMVYLQKENIIDESGMPKERFSAEFPKEGPSILRIQQVVRGDSAAYFCASSAANSNQPQHFGDGTRLSIL.

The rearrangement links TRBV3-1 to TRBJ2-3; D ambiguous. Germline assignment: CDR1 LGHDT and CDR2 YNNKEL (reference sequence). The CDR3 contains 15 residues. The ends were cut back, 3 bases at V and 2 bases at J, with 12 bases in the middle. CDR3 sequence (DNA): TGTGCCAGCAGCCAGGAAATCGATCCCACAGATACGCAGTATTTT. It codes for CASSQEIDPTDTQYF.

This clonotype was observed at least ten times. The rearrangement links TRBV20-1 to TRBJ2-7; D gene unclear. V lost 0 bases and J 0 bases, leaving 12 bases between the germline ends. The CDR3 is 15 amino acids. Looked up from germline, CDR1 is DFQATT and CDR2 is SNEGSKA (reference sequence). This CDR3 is CSARDRWAPSYEQYF. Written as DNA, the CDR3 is TGCAGTGCTAGAGATCGGTGGGCCCCCTCCTACGAGCAGTACTTC.

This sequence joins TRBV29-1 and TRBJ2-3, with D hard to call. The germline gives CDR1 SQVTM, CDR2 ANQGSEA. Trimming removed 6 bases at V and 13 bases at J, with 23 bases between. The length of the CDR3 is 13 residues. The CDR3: CSVHPLSVPKEYF. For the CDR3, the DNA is TGCAGCGTACACCCCTTATCGGTCCCGAAAGAGTATTTT.

CDR3 region: CSAKIGYEQYF. The DNA of the CDR3 is TGCAGCGCCAAAATTGGGTACGAGCAGTACTTC. This chain connects TRBV29-1 to TRBJ2-7; the D is unclear. This CDR3 comprises 11 residues. The V end lost 7 bases, the J end lost 4 bases, and 11 bases lay between the germline ends. CDR1 is SQVTM and CDR2 is ANQGSEA in the germline V gene.

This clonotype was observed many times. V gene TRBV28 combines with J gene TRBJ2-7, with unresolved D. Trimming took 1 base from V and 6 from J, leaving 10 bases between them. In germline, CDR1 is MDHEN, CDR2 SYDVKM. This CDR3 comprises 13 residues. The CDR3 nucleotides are TGTGCCAGCAGTTTATTAATAGTTGGCGAGCAGTACTTC. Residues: CASSLLIVGEQYF.

CDR3 amino acids: CASSSHSEQYF. CDR3 nucleotide sequence: TGTGCCAGCAGTTCACACAGCGAGCAGTACTTC. V is TRBV12-3 or TRBV12-4 and J is TRBJ2-7; unclear D gene. The CDR3 spans 11 residues. Trimming removed 4 bases from V and 6 bases from J, with 7 bases in between.